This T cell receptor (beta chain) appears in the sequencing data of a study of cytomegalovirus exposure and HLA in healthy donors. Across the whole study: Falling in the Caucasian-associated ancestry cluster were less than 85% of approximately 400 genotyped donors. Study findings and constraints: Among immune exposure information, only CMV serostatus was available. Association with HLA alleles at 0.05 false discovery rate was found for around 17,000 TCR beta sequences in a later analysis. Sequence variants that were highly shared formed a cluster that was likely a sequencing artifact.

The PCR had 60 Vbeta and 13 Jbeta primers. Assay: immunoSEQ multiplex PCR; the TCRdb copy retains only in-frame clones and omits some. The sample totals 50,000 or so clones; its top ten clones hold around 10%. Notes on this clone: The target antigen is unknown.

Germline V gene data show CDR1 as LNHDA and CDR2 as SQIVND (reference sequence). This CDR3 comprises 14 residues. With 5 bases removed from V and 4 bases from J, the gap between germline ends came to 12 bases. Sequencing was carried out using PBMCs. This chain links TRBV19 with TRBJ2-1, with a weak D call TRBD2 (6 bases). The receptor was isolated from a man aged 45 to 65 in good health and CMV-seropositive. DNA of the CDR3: TGTGCCAGTAGTCCGGCGGGATCTTACAATGAGCAGTTCTTC. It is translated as CASSPAGSYNEQFF.